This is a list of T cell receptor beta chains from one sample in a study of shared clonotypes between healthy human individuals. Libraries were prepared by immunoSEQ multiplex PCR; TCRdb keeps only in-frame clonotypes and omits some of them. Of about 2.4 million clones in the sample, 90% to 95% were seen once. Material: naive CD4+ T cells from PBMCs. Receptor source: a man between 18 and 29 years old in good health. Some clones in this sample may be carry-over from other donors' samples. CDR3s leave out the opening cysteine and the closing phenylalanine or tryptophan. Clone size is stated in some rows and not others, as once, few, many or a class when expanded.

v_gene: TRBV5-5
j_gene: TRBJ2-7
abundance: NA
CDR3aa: ASSQQNLKDDEQY

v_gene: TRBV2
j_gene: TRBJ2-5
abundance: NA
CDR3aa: ASSGVDRYETQY

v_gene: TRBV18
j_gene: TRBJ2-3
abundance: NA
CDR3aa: ASPPGGGPSRDTQY

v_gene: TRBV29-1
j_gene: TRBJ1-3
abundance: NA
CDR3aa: SVGSGNGNTIY

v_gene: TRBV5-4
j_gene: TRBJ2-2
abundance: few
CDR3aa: ASSQGLENTGELF

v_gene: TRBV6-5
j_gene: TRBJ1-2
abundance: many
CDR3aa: ASSYNLGGRDYGYT

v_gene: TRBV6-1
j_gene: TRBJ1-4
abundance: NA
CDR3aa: ATTQGANEKLF

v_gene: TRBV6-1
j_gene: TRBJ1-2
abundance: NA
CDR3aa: ASSETYEPFYGYT

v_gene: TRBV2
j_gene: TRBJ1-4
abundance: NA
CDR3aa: ASNPDSSEKLF

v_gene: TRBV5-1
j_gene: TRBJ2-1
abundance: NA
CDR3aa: ASKRDDAYNEQF